Shown below are 18 T cell receptor beta chains from a single sample sequenced in a study of cytomegalovirus exposure and HLA in healthy donors. 13 Jbeta primers and 60 Vbeta primers were used for the PCR. The repertoire was sequenced with immunoSEQ multiplex PCR; TCRdb's copy has only in-frame clones and lacks some. The profile shows around 100,000 clones, about 9.5% of them singletons. The sample taken for sequencing was PBMCs. The origin of the receptors is a man aged 40-49 years in good health and CMV-seropositive.

The table lists this clone with a few counts. In DNA, the CDR3 is TGTGCCAGCAGTAACAGGGGGCTCGAGCAGTACTTC. Protein sequence: CASSNRGLEQYF. This rearrangement joins TRBV6-1 to TRBJ2-7, with 9 positions matching TRBD1. Germline loops: CDR1 MNHNS, CDR2 SASEGT. The CDR3 has 12 residues. Trimming cost V 5 bases and J 6 bases; bases outside gene matches: 2.

The chain uses TRBV7-8 and TRBJ2-1, with D possibly TRBD2 on 6 matching bases. The CDR3 contains 15 residues. The V and J ends lost 1 base and 0 bases respectively, with 7 bases between them. Germline V gives CDR1 SGHVS, CDR2 FQNEAQ. In DNA, the CDR3 is TGTGCCAGCAGCTTAGGCGGGGCCTCCTACAATGAGCAGTTCTTC. Its translation is CASSLGGASYNEQFF.

V and J are TRBV11-2 and TRBJ2-2; D remains ambiguous. The V gene's germline CDR1 is SGHAT and CDR2 FQNNGV. Trimming removed 1 base from V and 0 bases from J, with 6 bases in between. This CDR3 contains 15 residues. This chain's CDR3 is CASSLGHSNTGELFF. DNA for the CDR3: TGTGCCAGCAGCTTAGGACATTCGAACACCGGGGAGCTGTTTTTT.

This clone was seen more than once but under ten times. The CDR3 loop reads CAWTWAMNTEAFF. The CDR3 DNA sequence: TGTGCCTGGACGTGGGCTATGAACACTGAAGCTTTCTTT. The chain recombines TRBV30 with TRBJ1-1; D is uncertain. The CDR3 covers 13 residues. CDR1 and CDR2 from the germline V gene are GTSNPN and SVGIG (reference sequence). Trimming shortened V by 4 bases and J by 0 bases, and 9 bases separated the two germline ends.

The V call is TRBV21-1, the J call TRBJ2-5; the table's D call, TRBD2, was not checked against the DNA. TRBV21-1 is tagged as a pseudogene. CDR3 size: 22 residues. DNA for the CDR3: TGTGCCAGCAGCAATTCCTTAAGGGCTAGCTGTTTAGGGTTAACCTCCCAAGAGACCCAGTACTTC. Amino acids: CASSNSLRASCLGLTSQETQYF.

In the case of this clone: This is likely an artifact of a read error, given a far larger clone one base away. It is likely a read error, because the conserved phenylalanine at the end of the CDR3 is missing. The rearrangement joins TRBV6-5 to TRBJ1-5; TRBD1 aligns across 8 bases. With 7 bases clipped from V and 5 bases from J, the junction kept 4 bases outside the gene matches. The CDR3 totals 13 residues. The germline CDR1 and CDR2 sequences are MNHEY and SVGAGI. The CDR3 nucleotides read TGTGCCAGCAAGCCAGGGGGCGATCAGCCCCAGCATGTT. Encoded protein: CASKPGGDQPQHV.

Worth noting for this clone: The sample has other DNA sequences that encode this CDR3 too. This chain uses TRBV5-1 with TRBJ1-4, with D maybe TRBD1 (6 bases). The CDR3 extends over 17 amino acids. The V end lost 0 bases, the J end lost 7 bases, and 19 bases lay between the germline ends. Germline lookup yields CDR1 SGHRS and CDR2 YFSETQ. The CDR3: CASSLEPWTVQGEKLFF. CDR3 DNA sequence: TGCGCCAGCAGCTTGGAACCATGGACGGTACAGGGTGAAAAACTGTTTTTT.

This clone has a handful of counts. The chain couples TRBV4-3 to TRBJ2-7; 7 bases fit TRBD2. The CDR3 is made up of 16 amino acids. Germline CDR1 is LGHNA and CDR2 is YSLEER. Trimming at V came to 4 bases and at J to 0 bases, leaving 9 bases not matched to a gene. The chain's CDR3 is CASSPGGSGDSYEQYF. The CDR3 region has the DNA TGCGCCAGCAGCCCCGGAGGAAGCGGGGACTCCTACGAGCAGTACTTC.

The chain is built from TRBV30 and TRBJ2-7; 11 bases line up with TRBD2. The junction had 2 bases not matched to a gene; V was cut back by 3 bases and J by 1 base. Germline V gene lookup returns CDR1 GTSNPN and CDR2 SVGIG (reference sequence). The CDR3 loop spans 14 amino acids. CDR3 protein: CAWRASGRSYEQYF. Here the CDR3 DNA reads TGTGCCTGGAGAGCTAGCGGGAGGTCCTACGAGCAGTACTTC.

The chain combines TRBV9 with TRBJ2-3; D is uncertain. The germline V and J ends were trimmed by 3 bases and 1 base, with 6 bases remaining between them. The CDR3 runs 13 residues. Germline values: CDR1 SGDLS, CDR2 YYNGEE. The CDR3 DNA reads TGTGCCAGCAGCGCCCCTGGCACAGATACGCAGTATTTT. Its protein is CASSAPGTDTQYF.

The V gene is TRBV30, the J gene TRBJ1-2; D gene uncertain. This CDR3 is 13 amino acids long. Germline CDR1 is GTSNPN and CDR2 is SVGIG (reference sequence). With 6 bases removed from V and 1 base from J, the gap between germline ends came to 12 bases. CDR3 sequence: CACTPGNNYGYTF. Written as DNA, the CDR3 is TGTGCCTGTACCCCGGGGAATAACTATGGCTACACCTTC.

This chain connects TRBV5-1 to TRBJ2-2, with D maybe TRBD2 (5 bases). Germline V gene sequence: CDR1 SGHRS, CDR2 YFSETQ. The V and J ends lost 4 bases and 8 bases respectively, with 21 bases between them. The CDR3 loop spans 16 amino acids. CDR3: CASSIRGPGTRGELFF. CDR3 DNA sequence: TGCGCCAGCAGCATCCGAGGGCCCGGAACTAGAGGGGAGCTGTTTTTT.

This clone was counted between two and nine times. The chain combines TRBV6-6 with TRBJ2-1; 7 nucleotides align to TRBD2. CDR1 MNHNY and CDR2 SVGAGI come from the germline V gene (reference sequence). The CDR3 extends over 12 amino acids. The CDR3 sequence is CAGGGPSHEQFF. The CDR3 DNA is TGTGCGGGGGGAGGGCCCTCCCACGAGCAGTTCTTC.

This rearrangement joins TRBV14 to TRBJ1-2; no firm D call. V was trimmed by 1 base and J by 0 bases, leaving 6 bases between them. This CDR3 comprises 14 residues. In germline, CDR1 is SGHDN, CDR2 FVKESK. The chain's CDR3 is CASSQGLANYGYTF. CDR3 nucleotides: TGTGCCAGCAGCCAAGGCCTAGCTAACTATGGCTACACCTTC. The variable domain in full, with the rest retrieved from reference TRBV14 and TRBJ1-2, is EAGVTQFPSHSVIEKGQTVTLRCDPISGHDNLYWYRRVMGKEIKFLLHFVKESKQDESGMPNNRFLAERTGGTYSTLKVQPAELEDSGVYFCASSQGLANYGYTFGSGTRLTVV.

The V and J genes are TRBV27 and TRBJ2-1; TRBD2 aligns across 13 bases. V was clipped by 6 bases and J by 5 bases; unmatched bases: 10. Germline V lookup: CDR1 MNHEY, CDR2 SMNVEV (reference sequence). CDR3 size: 17 residues. The CDR3, as DNA: TGTGCCAGCAGCCCTTTTCTGGGACTAGCGGGAAACAATGAGCAGTTCTTC. Its translation is CASSPFLGLAGNNEQFF.

V gene TRBV25-1 combines with J gene TRBJ2-5, with a weak D call TRBD1 (5 bases). Germline CDR1 MGHDK, CDR2 SYGVNS. V gave up 6 bases and J gave up 1 base, with 9 bases separating them. The CDR3 contains 13 residues. CDR3 nucleotide sequence: TGTGCCAGCAGGAAAGGGGCCCAAGAGACCCAGTACTTC. Protein: CASRKGAQETQYF. The complete variable domain, with remaining parts taken from reference TRBV25-1 and TRBJ2-5, reads EADIYQTPRYLVIGTGKKITLECSQTMGHDKMYWYQQDPGMELHLIHYSYGVNSTEKGDLSSESTVSRIRTEHFPLTLESARPSHTSQYLCASRKGAQETQYFGPGTRLLVL.

V is TRBV7-8 and J is TRBJ2-5; a possible D gene is TRBD1 (5 bases). Germline lookup yields CDR1 SGHVS and CDR2 FQNEAQ. The ends were cut back, 4 bases at V and 3 bases at J, with 12 bases in the middle. The CDR3 length is 14 residues. Written as DNA, the CDR3 is TGTGCCAGCAGCTCCCAGACAGTGGAAGAGACCCAGTACTTC. This codes for CASSSQTVEETQYF.

J is TRBJ2-5 and V is TRBV2, with 10 nucleotides matching TRBD2. The CDR3 covers 15 residues. The V segment lost 0 bases and the J segment 4 bases; nucleotides outside the gene matches: 2. Germline assignment: CDR1 SNHLY and CDR2 FYNNEI. CDR3 in amino acids: CASSEATSGIETQYF. The CDR3, as DNA: TGTGCCAGCAGTGAAGCCACTAGCGGGATAGAGACCCAGTACTTC.